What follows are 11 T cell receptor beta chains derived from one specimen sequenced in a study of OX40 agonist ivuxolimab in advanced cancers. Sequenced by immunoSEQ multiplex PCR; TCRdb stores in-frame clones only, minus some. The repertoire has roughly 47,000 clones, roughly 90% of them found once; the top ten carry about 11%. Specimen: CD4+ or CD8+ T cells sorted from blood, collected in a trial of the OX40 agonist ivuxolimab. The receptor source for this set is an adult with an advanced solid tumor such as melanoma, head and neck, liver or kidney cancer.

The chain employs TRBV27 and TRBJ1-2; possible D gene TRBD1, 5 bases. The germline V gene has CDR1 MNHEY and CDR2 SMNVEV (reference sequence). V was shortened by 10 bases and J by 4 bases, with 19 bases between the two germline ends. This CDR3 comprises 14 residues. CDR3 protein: CATAPGALGYGYTF. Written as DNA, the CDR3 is TGTGCCACCGCCCCCGGGGCGCTGGGCTATGGCTACACCTTC.

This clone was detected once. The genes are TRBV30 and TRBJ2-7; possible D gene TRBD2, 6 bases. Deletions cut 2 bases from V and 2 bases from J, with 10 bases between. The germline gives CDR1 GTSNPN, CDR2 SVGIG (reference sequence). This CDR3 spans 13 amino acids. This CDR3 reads CAWSPGLPYEQYF. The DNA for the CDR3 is TGTGCCTGGAGTCCGGGACTTCCCTACGAGCAGTACTTC.

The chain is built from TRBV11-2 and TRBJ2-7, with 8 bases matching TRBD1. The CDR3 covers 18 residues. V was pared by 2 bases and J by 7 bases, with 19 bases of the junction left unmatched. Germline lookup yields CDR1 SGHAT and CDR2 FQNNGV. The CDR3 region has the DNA TGTGCCAGCAGCTTAACGGGGAGGCCAGGGGGCCCCCAGGGGGAGCAGTACTTC. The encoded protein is CASSLTGRPGGPQGEQYF.

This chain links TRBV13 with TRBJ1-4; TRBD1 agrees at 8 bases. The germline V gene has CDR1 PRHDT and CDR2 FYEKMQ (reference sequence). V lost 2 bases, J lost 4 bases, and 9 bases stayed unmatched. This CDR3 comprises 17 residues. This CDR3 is CASSLLRDRSNNEKLFF. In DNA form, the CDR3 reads TGTGCCAGCAGCTTACTCCGGGACAGGTCAAATAATGAAAAACTGTTTTTT.

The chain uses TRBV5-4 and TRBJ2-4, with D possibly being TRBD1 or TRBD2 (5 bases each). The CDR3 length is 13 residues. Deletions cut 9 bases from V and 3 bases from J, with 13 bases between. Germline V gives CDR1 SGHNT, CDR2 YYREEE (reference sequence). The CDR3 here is CATETEGKNIQYF. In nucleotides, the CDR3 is TGTGCCACCGAGACAGAGGGCAAAAACATTCAGTACTTC. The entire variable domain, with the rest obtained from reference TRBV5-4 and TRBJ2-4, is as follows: ETGVTQSPTHLIKTRGQQVTLRCSSQSGHNTVSWYQQALGQGPQFIFQYYREEENGRGNFPPRFSGLQFPNYSSELNVNALELDDSALYLCATETEGKNIQYFGAGTRLSVL.

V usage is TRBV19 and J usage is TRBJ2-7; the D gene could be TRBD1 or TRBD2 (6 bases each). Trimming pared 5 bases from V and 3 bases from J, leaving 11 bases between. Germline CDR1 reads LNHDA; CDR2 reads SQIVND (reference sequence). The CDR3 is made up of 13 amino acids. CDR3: CASSGGQGYEQYF. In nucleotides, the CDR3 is TGTGCCAGTAGTGGGGGGCAAGGCTACGAGCAGTACTTC.

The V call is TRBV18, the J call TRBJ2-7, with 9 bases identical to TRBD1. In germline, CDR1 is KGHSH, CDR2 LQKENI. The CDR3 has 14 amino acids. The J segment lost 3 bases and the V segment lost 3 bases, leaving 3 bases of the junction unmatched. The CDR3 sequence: CASSPGQGDYEQYF. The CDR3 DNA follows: TGTGCCAGCTCACCGGGACAGGGAGACTACGAGCAGTACTTC.

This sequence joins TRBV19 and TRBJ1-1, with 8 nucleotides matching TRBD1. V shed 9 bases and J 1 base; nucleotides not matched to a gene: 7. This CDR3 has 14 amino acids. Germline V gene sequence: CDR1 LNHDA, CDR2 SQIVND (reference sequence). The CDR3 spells CASQRTGRNTEAFF. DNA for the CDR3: TGTGCCAGCCAAAGGACAGGGAGGAACACTGAAGCTTTCTTT.

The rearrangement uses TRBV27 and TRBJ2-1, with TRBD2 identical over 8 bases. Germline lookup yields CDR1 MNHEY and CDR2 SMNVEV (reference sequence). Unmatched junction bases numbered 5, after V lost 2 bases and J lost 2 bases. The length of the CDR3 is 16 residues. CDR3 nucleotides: TGTGCCAGCAGTTTAATTAGCGGGGCAACCTACAATGAGCAGTTCTTC. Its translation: CASSLISGATYNEQFF.

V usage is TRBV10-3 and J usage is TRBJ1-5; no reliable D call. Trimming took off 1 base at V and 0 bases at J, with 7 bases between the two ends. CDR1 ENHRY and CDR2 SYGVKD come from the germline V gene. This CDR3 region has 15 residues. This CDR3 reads CAISEWQYSNQPQHF. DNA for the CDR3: TGTGCCATCAGTGAGTGGCAGTATAGCAATCAGCCCCAGCATTTT.

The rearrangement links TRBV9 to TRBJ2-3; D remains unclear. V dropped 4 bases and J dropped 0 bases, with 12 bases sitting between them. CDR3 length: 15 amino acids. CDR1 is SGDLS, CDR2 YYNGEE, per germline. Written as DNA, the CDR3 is TGTGCCAGCAGCACACCGGACGGTAGCACAGATACGCAGTATTTT. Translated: CASSTPDGSTDTQYF.